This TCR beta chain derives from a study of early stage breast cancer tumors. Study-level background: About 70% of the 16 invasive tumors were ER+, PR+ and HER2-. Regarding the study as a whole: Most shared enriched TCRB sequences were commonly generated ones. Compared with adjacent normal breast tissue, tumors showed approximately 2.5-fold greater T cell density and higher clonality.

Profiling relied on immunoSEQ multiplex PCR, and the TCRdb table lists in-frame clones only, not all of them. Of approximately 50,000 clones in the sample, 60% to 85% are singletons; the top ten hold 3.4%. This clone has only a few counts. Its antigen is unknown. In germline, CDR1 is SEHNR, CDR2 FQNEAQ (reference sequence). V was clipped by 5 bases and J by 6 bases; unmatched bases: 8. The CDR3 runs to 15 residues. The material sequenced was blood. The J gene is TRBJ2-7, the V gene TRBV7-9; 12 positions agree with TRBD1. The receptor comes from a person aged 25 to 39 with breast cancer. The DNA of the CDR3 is TGTGCCAGCAGCCTCGGGACAGGGGGCTTGGTCGAGCAGTACTTC. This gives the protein CASSLGTGGLVEQYF.